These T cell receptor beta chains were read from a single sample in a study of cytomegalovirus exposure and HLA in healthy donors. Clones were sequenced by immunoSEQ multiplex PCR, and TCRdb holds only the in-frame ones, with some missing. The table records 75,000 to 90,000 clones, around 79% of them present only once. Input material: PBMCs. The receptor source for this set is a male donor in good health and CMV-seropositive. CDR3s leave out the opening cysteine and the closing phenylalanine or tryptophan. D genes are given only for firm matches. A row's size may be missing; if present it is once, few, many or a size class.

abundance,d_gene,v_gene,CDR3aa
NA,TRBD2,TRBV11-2,ASTIAGRETQY
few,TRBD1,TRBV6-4,ASSRTGGSEAF
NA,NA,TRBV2,ASSEPYPPEQY
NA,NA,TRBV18,ASSPTLASSYEQY
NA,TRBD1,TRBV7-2,ASRPGGQAGGYT
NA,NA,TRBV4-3,ASRQPSTGELF
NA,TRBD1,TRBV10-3,ATRDREYEQY
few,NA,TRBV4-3,ASSQALVGTDTQY
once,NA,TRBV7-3,ASSFPGKREGYT
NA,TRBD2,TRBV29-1,SFTPGLAGGDEQF
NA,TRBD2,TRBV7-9,ASSLLQPSGGKYEQY
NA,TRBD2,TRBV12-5,ASGTGLAETQY
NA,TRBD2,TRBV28,ASSLWTSRKKETQY
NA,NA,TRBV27,ASSLSQSGGDETQY
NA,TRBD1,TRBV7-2,ASSLRVGQGAFSPLH
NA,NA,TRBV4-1,ASSHGREGEAF